A selection of T cell receptor beta chains follows, all from one sample in a study of T cell repertoires in cytomegalovirus infection. MiXCR, applied by TCRdb to the reads, yields one record per CDR3 protein. The data hold hundreds of thousands of distinct CDR3 sequences, with more than 8% observed a single time. The sequenced material came from PBMCs. Every receptor here comes from a human donor in good health (CMV status not recorded). Some clones in this sample may be carry-over from other donors' samples. The CDR3 runs from the conserved cysteine through the conserved F or W. A D gene is named only where the DNA matches it firmly. The size of a clone is reported for some rows only, either as once, few or many, or as a class for expanded clones.

CDR3 protein,CDR3 DNA,J gene,D gene,clone size,V gene
CASRPDADGYTF,TGTGCCAGCCGACCCGATGCAGATGGCTACACCTTC,TRBJ1-2,NA,many,TRBV25-1
CASSPGLAGRVATDTQYF,TGTGCCAGCAGCCCCGGACTAGCGGGAAGGGTGGCCACAGATACGCAGTATTTT,TRBJ2-3,TRBD2,few,TRBV12-3/TRBV12-4
CASSLAGLAGRETQYF,TGCGCCAGCAGCTTGGCCGGGCTAGCGGGAAGGGAGACCCAGTACTTC,TRBJ2-5,TRBD2,NA,TRBV5-1
CASSLETGRAAFF,TGTGCCAGCAGTTTAGAAACAGGAAGGGCTGCTTTCTTT,TRBJ1-1,NA,few,TRBV27
CASSQAPSLETQYF,TGCGCCAGCAGCCAAGCTCCATCCCTAGAGACCCAGTACTTC,TRBJ2-5,NA,many,TRBV4-3
CASTRTGGVNYGYTF,TGTGCCAGCACCAGGACAGGCGGGGTTAACTATGGCTACACCTTC,TRBJ1-2,TRBD1,few,TRBV12-3/TRBV12-4
CASSYRGLAREIGEQYF,TGTGCCAGCAGCTATAGAGGTTTGGCCAGGGAAATAGGGGAGCAGTACTTC,TRBJ2-7,NA,NA,TRBV11-2
CASIQQRVPSGELFF,TGTGCCAGCATACAGCAGCGGGTACCCTCCGGGGAGCTGTTTTTT,TRBJ2-2,NA,NA,TRBV7-2
CASSRTSVDAYTDTQYF,TGCGCCAGCAGTCGGACTAGTGTGGATGCTTACACAGATACGCAGTATTTT,TRBJ2-3,TRBD2,many,TRBV4-3
CSAKAGMAYEQYF,TGCAGTGCCAAAGCGGGGATGGCCTACGAGCAGTACTTC,TRBJ2-7,TRBD2,few,TRBV20-1
CASKPGQGVYEQFF,TGTGCCAGCAAACCGGGACAGGGTGTTTATGAGCAGTTCTTC,TRBJ2-1,TRBD1,many,TRBV25-1
CASRARGGVMYEQYF,TGTGCCAGCAGAGCCCGGGGAGGGGTAATGTACGAGCAGTACTTC,TRBJ2-7,TRBD2,many,TRBV6-5
CASNPGVQPQHF,TGTGCCAGCAACCCGGGCGTCCAGCCCCAGCATTTT,TRBJ1-5,NA,few,TRBV12-3/TRBV12-4
CSVHRDSNFNEQFF,TGCAGCGTACACCGGGACAGTAACTTCAATGAGCAGTTCTTC,TRBJ2-1,TRBD1,few,TRBV29-1
CASSFMSGVRDTQYF,TGTGCCAGCAGCTTTATGTCAGGGGTCAGGGATACGCAGTATTTT,TRBJ2-3,NA,many,TRBV7-2
CASSLSARGSRGTYGYTF,TGTGCCAGCAGTTTATCTGCGAGAGGGAGCCGTGGGACCTATGGCTACACCTTC,TRBJ1-2,NA,NA,TRBV28
CASSQDRGSREKLFF,TGTGCCAGCAGCCAAGATCGGGGCAGTAGGGAAAAACTGTTTTTT,TRBJ1-4,NA,few,TRBV4-2
CASSPGLPVNEKLFF,TGTGCCAGCTCACCCGGACTGCCCGTTAATGAAAAACTGTTTTTT,TRBJ1-4,NA,NA,TRBV18
CASSVRSGTVISGANVLTF,TGTGCCAGCAGCGTGAGGTCCGGGACGGTGATCTCTGGGGCCAACGTCCTGACTTTC,TRBJ2-6,NA,many,TRBV7-2
CASSLEPTEAFF,TGTGCCAGCAGTTTAGAACCCACTGAAGCTTTCTTT,TRBJ1-1,NA,NA,TRBV12-3/TRBV12-4
CASSLGGAGGPYNEQFF,TGTGCCAGCAGCTTAGGTGGAGCGGGAGGACCCTACAATGAGCAGTTCTTC,TRBJ2-1,TRBD2,many,TRBV7-9
CAISGGEWSPLHF,TGTGCCATCAGTGGGGGGGAATGGTCACCCCTCCACTTT,TRBJ1-6,NA,few,TRBV10-3
CASSPSAGQWNVQYF,TGTGCCAGCAGCCCCTCAGCGGGACAGTGGAATGTGCAGTACTTC,TRBJ2-7,NA,NA,TRBV27
CASSPRTGRSEQYF,TGTGCCAGCAGCCCTCGGACAGGGAGGAGCGAGCAGTACTTC,TRBJ2-7,TRBD1,many,TRBV7-6
CASSLRSPLRERLYEQYF,TGTGCCAGCAGCTTACGGTCCCCACTCCGCGAGCGGCTCTACGAGCAGTACTTC,TRBJ2-7,NA,NA,TRBV11-2
CASSSGTSGFEQYF,TGTGCCAGCAGCTCCGGGACTAGCGGTTTCGAGCAGTACTTC,TRBJ2-7,TRBD2,NA,TRBV6-2/TRBV6-3
CASTGRANYGYTF,TGTGCCAGTACAGGCAGGGCTAACTATGGCTACACCTTC,TRBJ1-2,NA,NA,TRBV19
CASGLVGSQETQYF,TGTGCTAGTGGTTTGGTAGGGAGCCAAGAGACCCAGTACTTC,TRBJ2-5,NA,few,TRBV12-5
CASSPPYRVTRANTGELFF,TGCGCCAGCAGTCCCCCTTACAGGGTTACCCGCGCGAACACCGGGGAGCTGTTTTTT,TRBJ2-2,NA,few,TRBV23-1
CASSFRAGYTF,TGTGCCAGCAGTTTTAGGGCCGGCTACACCTTC,TRBJ1-2,NA,many,TRBV12-3/TRBV12-4
CSSSIAGVRTEQFF,TGCAGTTCCTCAATAGCGGGAGTAAGGACCGAGCAGTTCTTC,TRBJ2-1,TRBD2,NA,TRBV20-1
CDQGSSYNSPLHF,TGCGACCAGGGTAGCTCCTATAATTCACCCCTCCACTTT,TRBJ1-6,NA,NA,TRBV15
CASSSGLASNEQFF,TGTGCCAGCAGCTCGGGACTAGCGTCTAATGAGCAGTTCTTC,TRBJ2-1,TRBD2,few,TRBV7-2
CSVWVRGNEQFF,TGCAGCGTTTGGGTTAGGGGCAATGAGCAGTTCTTC,TRBJ2-1,NA,NA,TRBV29-1
CASSLNWGATNEKLFF,TGTGCCAGCAGCTTAAATTGGGGCGCAACTAATGAAAAACTGTTTTTT,TRBJ1-4,NA,many,TRBV7-2
CASSIGTQETQYF,TGTGCCAGCAGCATCGGGACCCAGGAGACCCAGTACTTC,TRBJ2-5,NA,many,TRBV7-2
CATARVGNQPQHF,TGTGCCACCGCAAGGGTTGGCAATCAGCCCCAGCATTTT,TRBJ1-5,NA,many,TRBV7-8
CASSGLYYNEQFF,TGTGCCAGCAGTGGACTATACTACAATGAGCAGTTCTTC,TRBJ2-1,NA,few,TRBV6-2/TRBV6-3
CATPPDSRKTLSSGNTIYF,TGTGCCACTCCTCCGGACAGTCGGAAAACCCTCAGCTCTGGAAACACCATATATTTT,TRBJ1-3,NA,many,TRBV24-1
CASSTRTTITQYF,TGTGCCAGCAGCACCCGGACTACTATTACGCAGTATTTT,TRBJ2-3,NA,few,TRBV7-8
CASSYHRTPGEQYF,TGTGCCAGCAGTTACCACCGGACCCCAGGGGAGCAGTACTTC,TRBJ2-7,NA,NA,TRBV6-5
CASSIRGGRTTEQYF,TGTGCCAGTAGTATTCGGGGGGGACGGACTACCGAGCAGTACTTC,TRBJ2-7,TRBD2,NA,TRBV19
CAFRTLNEQFF,TGTGCTTTCCGGACACTGAATGAGCAGTTCTTC,TRBJ2-1,NA,few,TRBV6-6
CASSPDNVFLNEQFF,TGTGCCAGCAGCCCAGACAATGTCTTCTTGAATGAGCAGTTCTTC,TRBJ2-1,NA,many,TRBV4-2
CSASPRFSTDTQYF,TGCAGTGCTAGCCCGCGATTTTCCACAGATACGCAGTATTTT,TRBJ2-3,NA,NA,TRBV20-1
CASSLARNSNQPQHF,TGTGCCAGCAGCTTAGCCAGGAATAGCAATCAGCCCCAGCATTTT,TRBJ1-5,NA,many,TRBV7-2
CASSKTGSDGYTF,TGCGCCAGCAGCAAGACAGGGTCTGATGGCTACACCTTC,TRBJ1-2,TRBD1,few,TRBV4-3
CSARAPGGSYEQYF,TGCAGTGCTAGGGCTCCGGGGGGGAGCTACGAGCAGTACTTC,TRBJ2-7,TRBD2,few,TRBV20-1
CASNTQENQPQHF,TGTGCCAGCAACACCCAGGAGAATCAGCCCCAGCATTTT,TRBJ1-5,NA,NA,TRBV6-2/TRBV6-3
CASSLVPRDEQFF,TGTGCCAGCAGCTTAGTCCCCAGGGATGAGCAGTTCTTC,TRBJ2-1,NA,many,TRBV7-3
CASSSRPPLHEGTLRDTQYF,TGTGCCAGCAGCTCGAGGCCCCCCCTACACGAGGGGACGCTGAGAGATACGCAGTATTTT,TRBJ2-3,NA,many,TRBV7-2
CASSLDTSVSTDTQYF,TGTGCCAGCAGCTTGGATACTAGCGTTAGCACAGATACGCAGTATTTT,TRBJ2-3,TRBD2,many,TRBV7-2
CSAGEQYEQYF,TGCAGTGCTGGGGAACAGTACGAGCAGTACTTC,TRBJ2-7,NA,NA,TRBV20-1
CASSATGSPNEQYF,TGTGCCAGCAGTGCCACAGGTTCTCCTAACGAGCAGTACTTC,TRBJ2-7,NA,NA,TRBV27
CATSRVGTQGGWTQYF,TGTGCCACCAGCAGAGTTGGCACCCAAGGAGGATGGACCCAGTACTTC,TRBJ2-5,NA,NA,TRBV15